This T cell receptor (beta chain) derives from a study of blood T cell repertoires in COVID-19. Study summary: The United States, Italy and Spain provided the acute and convalescent COVID-19 samples. T cells, B-cell-depleted T cells, or PBMCs supplied cDNA or gDNA.

Only one count was recorded for this clone. Authors' data handling: Estimated nucleated cell counts came from reference gene primer amplification. The method was immunoSEQ multiplex PCR; TCRdb's version includes in-frame clones alone and lacks a portion of them. The DNA gave D and trimming, while V, J and clone size come from that table. The table shows under 200,000 clones, with 90% occurring only once. Germline CDR1 and CDR2: LGHNA and YNFKEQ. CDR3 length equals 15 residues. V shed 1 base, J shed 5 bases, and the junction held 5 bases outside the gene matches. The receptor comes from a man between 50 and 59 years old with acute or convalescent COVID-19. Sequencing input: peripheral blood. The chain combines TRBV4-2 with TRBJ2-1; 7 bases fit TRBD1. Here the CDR3 reads CASSQAETGNNEQFF. The CDR3 nucleotides are TGTGCCAGCAGCCAAGCTGAGACAGGGAACAATGAGCAGTTCTTC.